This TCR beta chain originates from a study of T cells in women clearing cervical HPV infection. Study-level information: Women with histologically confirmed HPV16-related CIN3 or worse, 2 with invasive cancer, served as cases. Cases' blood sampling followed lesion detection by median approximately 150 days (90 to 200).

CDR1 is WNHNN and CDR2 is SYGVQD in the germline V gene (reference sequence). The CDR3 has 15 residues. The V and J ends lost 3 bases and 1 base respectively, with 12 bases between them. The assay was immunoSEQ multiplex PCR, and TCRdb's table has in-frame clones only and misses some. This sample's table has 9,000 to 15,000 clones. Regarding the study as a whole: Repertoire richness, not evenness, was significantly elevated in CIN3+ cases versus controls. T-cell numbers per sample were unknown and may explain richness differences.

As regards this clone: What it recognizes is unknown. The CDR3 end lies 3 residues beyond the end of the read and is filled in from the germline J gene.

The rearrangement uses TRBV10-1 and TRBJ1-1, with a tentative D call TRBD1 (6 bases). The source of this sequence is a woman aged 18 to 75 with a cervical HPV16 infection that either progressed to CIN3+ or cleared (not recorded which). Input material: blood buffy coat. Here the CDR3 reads CASSDNREGNTEAFF. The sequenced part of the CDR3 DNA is TGCGCCAGCAGTGATAACAGGGAAGGGAACACTGAA.